Only a few counts were recorded for the clone carrying this T cell receptor beta chain. The antigen is undetermined. Mismatch repair deficiency was confirmed in all patients, by PCR or immunohistochemistry. The data were obtained in a study of PD-1 blockade in mismatch repair-deficient tumors. Points from the study as a whole: Rapid post-treatment expansion, then contraction, generally preceding radiologic response, marked tumor-resident clones.

Looked up from germline, CDR1 is GTSNPN and CDR2 is SVGIG (reference sequence). Trimming took 0 bases from V and 5 from J, leaving 4 bases between them. The CDR3 covers 11 residues. The protocol was immunoSEQ multiplex PCR, while the TCRdb copy is restricted to in-frame clones and leaves out a portion. The profile covers tens of thousands of clones, with 80% to 90% appearing a single time and 17% taken by the ten largest. V gene TRBV30 combines with J gene TRBJ1-2; no definite D call. Source: peripheral blood, taken 2 weeks after starting pembrolizumab. This clonotype was sampled from an adult with mismatch repair-deficient cancer. The CDR3 region has the DNA TGTGCCTGGAGTGTAGGTTATGGCTACACCTTC. The encoded protein is CAWSVGYGYTF. Together with reference TRBV30 and TRBJ1-2, the CDR3 gives the full variable domain: SQTIHQWPATLVQPVGSPLSLECTVEGTSNPNLYWYRQAAGRGLQLLFYSVGIGQISSEVPQNLSASRPQDRQFILSSKKLLLSDSGFYLCAWSVGYGYTFGSGTRLTVV.